Each of the 12 T cell receptor beta chains below was sequenced from the same sample in a study of T-cell memory formation after mild COVID-19 (dated by TCRdb to 2020 to 2022). Library creation used 5' RACE. Sequenced using an Illumina NovaSeq 6000. The raw public reads went through TCRdb reprocessing: fastp at Q25, MiXCR clone calling, in-frame beta chains kept. Each record represents a unique CDR3 protein, reported with the most common genes and DNA among its rows. The table for this sample lists around 340,000 distinct CDR3 sequences; 10% to 15% of them were counted only once. The ten largest clones add up to about 20% of the sample. Sequencing was done on a sample of PBMCs or a T cell subset sorted from them (not recorded which). These receptors were taken from a man aged 18 to 35 who had mild COVID-19 (a few samples of this study predate the infection). The sample titles of this study are shuffled in the database, so cell type and time point are left out; the donor was told from shared clones.

The rearrangement links TRBV30 to TRBJ2-5, with a weak D call TRBD2 (5 bases). This CDR3 comprises 11 residues. Trimming took 2 bases from V and 9 from J, leaving 10 bases between them. From germline, CDR1 is GTSNPN and CDR2 SVGIG (reference sequence). The CDR3 DNA sequence: TGTGCCTGGAGTTACTTCGGGGCCCAGTACTTC. Translating it yields CAWSYFGAQYF.

This clonotype occurred many times. V gene TRBV7-9 combines with J gene TRBJ2-7; no definite D call. The germline CDR1 and CDR2 sequences are SEHNR and FQNEAQ (reference sequence). The CDR3 is 13 amino acids. Trimming removed 1 base from V and 4 bases from J, with 8 bases in between. In DNA form, the CDR3 reads TGTGCCAGCAGCTTAGTTGGACCGTACGAGCAGTACTTC. This translates into CASSLVGPYEQYF.

V is TRBV5-1 and J is TRBJ2-3, with TRBD2 matching 8 bases. Germline assignment: CDR1 SGHRS and CDR2 YFSETQ. CDR3 length: 15 residues. V trimming: 2 bases; J trimming: 4 bases; junction bases outside the gene matches: 6. Here the CDR3 DNA reads TGCGCCAGCAGCTTACGGCGGGGGGCCCCAGATACGCAGTATTTT. It yields the protein CASSLRRGAPDTQYF.

This clonotype was counted a few times. V is TRBV7-3 and J is TRBJ2-2; D not certain. In germline, CDR1 is SGHTA, CDR2 FQGTGA. Trimming left V 1 base short and J 1 base short, with 10 bases between. The CDR3 length is 16 residues. The CDR3 is CASSLKYAVNTGELFF. The CDR3 nucleotides read TGTGCCAGCAGCTTAAAGTATGCGGTGAACACCGGGGAGCTGTTTTTT.

In this sample, this clonotype turned up many times. The chain uses TRBV27 and TRBJ2-2; 8 positions match TRBD1. Losses at the gene ends were 5 bases for V and 6 bases for J; bases not matched to a gene: 5. This CDR3 comprises 14 residues. The germline CDR1 and CDR2 sequences are MNHEY and SMNVEV (reference sequence). CDR3 in amino acids: CASSPGTGPGELFF. The CDR3 bases are TGTGCCAGCAGTCCGGGGACAGGTCCCGGGGAGCTGTTTTTT.

V and J are TRBV5-1 and TRBJ2-7, with D possibly called TRBD1 or TRBD2 (6 bases each). The germline V gene has CDR1 SGHRS and CDR2 YFSETQ. V was pared by 2 bases and J by 6 bases, with 21 bases between. This CDR3 has 16 amino acids. CDR3 DNA sequence: TGCGCCAGCAGCTTAACCTTCGTTGGGGGGCTTCGCGAGCAGTACTTC. Translating it yields CASSLTFVGGLREQYF.

This sequence joins TRBV5-5 and TRBJ1-2, with D perhaps TRBD1 (6 bases). The length of the CDR3 is 15 residues. The germline V gene encodes CDR1 SGHKS and CDR2 YYEKEE (reference sequence). Trimming removed 6 bases from V and 4 bases from J, with 19 bases in between. The CDR3 bases are TGTGCCAGCACCCTTCAGGGGACTCCTATCTATGGCTACACCTTC. This codes for CASTLQGTPIYGYTF. Full variable domain (outside the CDR3, taken from reference TRBV5-5 and TRBJ1-2): DAGVTQSPTHLIKTRGQQVTLRCSPISGHKSVSWYQQVLGQGPQFIFQYYEKEERGRGNFPDRFSARQFPNYSSELNVNALLLGDSALYLCASTLQGTPIYGYTFGSGTRLTVV.

This clonotype was picked up many times. The J gene is TRBJ2-3, the V gene TRBV20-1; 11 nucleotides line up with TRBD2. Losses at the gene ends were 0 bases for V and 0 bases for J; bases not matched to a gene: 14. This CDR3 contains 20 residues. Germline V gives CDR1 DFQATT, CDR2 SNEGSKA (reference sequence). Written as DNA, the CDR3 is TGCAGTGCTAGAGATGAGCCCCTAGCGGGGGGCACTTATAGCACAGATACGCAGTATTTT. It translates to CSARDEPLAGGTYSTDTQYF.

This clonotype was counted ten times or more. The chain links TRBV5-1 to TRBJ1-5; perhaps TRBD1 as D (5 bases). The CDR3 is made up of 14 amino acids. The ends were cut back, 0 bases at V and 4 bases at J, with 8 bases in the middle. Per the germline V gene, CDR1 is SGHRS and CDR2 is YFSETQ. The CDR3 protein is CASSLGDQNQPQHF. CDR3 nucleotide sequence: TGCGCCAGCAGCTTGGGGGACCAGAATCAGCCCCAGCATTTT.

This clonotype has just a few counts. The chain carries TRBV20-1 and TRBJ2-3, with a tentative D call TRBD2 (5 bases). This CDR3 spans 14 amino acids. The V end lost 6 bases, the J end lost 4 bases, and 17 bases lay between the germline ends. CDR1 and CDR2 (germline): DFQATT, SNEGSKA (reference sequence). The DNA of the CDR3 is TGCAGTGCCCCACGCACCGACGGGGCAGATACGCAGTATTTT. This translates into CSAPRTDGADTQYF.

J is TRBJ2-3 and V is TRBV12-5; D is possibly TRBD1 or TRBD2 (6 bases each). The germline V and J ends were trimmed by 4 bases and 0 bases, with 17 bases remaining between them. Germline V gene sequence: CDR1 LGHNT, CDR2 FRNRAP. This CDR3 region has 17 residues. The CDR3 loop reads CASGSAPGAPSTDTQYF. The CDR3, as DNA: TGTGCTAGTGGTTCAGCACCGGGGGCCCCTAGCACAGATACGCAGTATTTT. Using reference TRBV12-5 and TRBJ2-3 for the parts outside the CDR3, the full variable domain is DARVTQTPRHKVTEMGQEVTMRCQPILGHNTVFWYRQTMMQGLELLAYFRNRAPLDDSGMPKDRFSAEMPDATLATLKIQPSEPRDSAVYFCASGSAPGAPSTDTQYFGPGTRLTVL.

The rearrangement uses TRBV5-1 and TRBJ2-2, with D perhaps matching TRBD1 (6 bases). The CDR3 is made up of 14 amino acids. V lost 0 bases, J lost 8 bases, and 11 bases lay in between. The V gene's germline CDR1 is SGHRS and CDR2 YFSETQ. The CDR3 sequence is CASSLDRETGELFF. The CDR3 bases are TGCGCCAGCAGCTTGGACAGGGAGACGGGGGAGCTGTTTTTT.